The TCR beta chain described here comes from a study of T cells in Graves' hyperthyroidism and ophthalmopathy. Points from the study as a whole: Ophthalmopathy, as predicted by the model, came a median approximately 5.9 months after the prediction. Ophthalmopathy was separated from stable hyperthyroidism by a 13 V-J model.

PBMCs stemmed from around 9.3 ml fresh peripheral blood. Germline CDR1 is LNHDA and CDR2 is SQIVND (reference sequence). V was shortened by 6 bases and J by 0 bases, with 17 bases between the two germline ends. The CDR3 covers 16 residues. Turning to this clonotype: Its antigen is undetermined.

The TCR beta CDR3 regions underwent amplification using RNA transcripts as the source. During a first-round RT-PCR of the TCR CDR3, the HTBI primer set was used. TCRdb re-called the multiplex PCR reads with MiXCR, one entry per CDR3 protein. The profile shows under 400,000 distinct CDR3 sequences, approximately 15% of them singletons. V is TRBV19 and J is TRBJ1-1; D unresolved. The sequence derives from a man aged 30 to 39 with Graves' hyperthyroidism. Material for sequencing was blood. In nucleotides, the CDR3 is TGTGCCAGTAGCTCCCGGGTGTTGCTCATGAACACTGAAGCTTTCTTT. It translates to CASSSRVLLMNTEAFF.